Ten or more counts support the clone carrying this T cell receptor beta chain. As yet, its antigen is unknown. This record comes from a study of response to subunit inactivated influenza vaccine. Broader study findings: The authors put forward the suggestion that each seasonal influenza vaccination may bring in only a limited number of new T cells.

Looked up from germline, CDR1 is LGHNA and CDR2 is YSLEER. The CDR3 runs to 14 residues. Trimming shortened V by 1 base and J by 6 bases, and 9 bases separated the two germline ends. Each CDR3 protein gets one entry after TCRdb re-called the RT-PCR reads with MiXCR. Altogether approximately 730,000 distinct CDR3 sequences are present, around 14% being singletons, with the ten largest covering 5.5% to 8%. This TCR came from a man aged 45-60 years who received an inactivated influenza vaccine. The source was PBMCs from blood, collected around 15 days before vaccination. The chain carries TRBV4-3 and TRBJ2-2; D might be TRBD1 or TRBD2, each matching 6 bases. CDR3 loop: CASSQGRGAGELFF. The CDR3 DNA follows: TGCGCCAGCAGCCAAGGAAGGGGGGCCGGGGAGCTGTTTTTT.